Listed below are T cell receptor beta chains from one sample, sequenced in a study of CD8 T cells in ankylosing spondylitis. One entry per CDR3 protein results from TCRdb running MiXCR on the 5' RACE reads. Of around 340,000 distinct CDR3 sequences in the sample, around 15% were seen once. Source material: blood, either unsorted or a sorted T cell fraction (not recorded which). These receptors originate from a male donor with ankylosing spondylitis or in good health (not recorded which). The CDR3 runs from the conserved cysteine through the conserved F or W. D genes are given only for firm matches. A row's size may be missing; if present it is once, few, many or a size class.

abundance	v_gene	j_gene	d_gene	CDR3aa	CDR3nt
few	TRBV29-1	TRBJ2-3	NA	CSIHGGGDTQYF	TGCAGCATTCACGGGGGAGGAGATACGCAGTATTTT
few	TRBV12-3/TRBV12-4	TRBJ1-2	NA	CASSAQNDYGYTF	TGTGCCAGCAGTGCACAGAACGACTATGGCTACACCTTC
NA	TRBV5-5	TRBJ2-2	TRBD1	CASSLTGQGNTGELFF	TGTGCCAGCAGCTTAACGGGACAGGGGAACACCGGGGAGCTGTTTTTT
few	TRBV7-9	TRBJ2-7	NA	CASSFGRTYEQYF	TGTGCCAGCAGCTTTGGGCGGACCTACGAGCAGTACTTC
NA	TRBV10-3	TRBJ2-5	NA	CAIRGDSQETQYF	TGTGCCATCAGGGGGGACTCACAAGAGACCCAGTACTTC
NA	TRBV2	TRBJ1-1	NA	CASSTMGLAEAFF	TGTGCCAGCAGTACCATGGGACTCGCTGAAGCTTTCTTT
NA	TRBV20-1	TRBJ2-7	NA	CSAITRGAPYEQYF	TGCAGTGCCATAACACGGGGGGCCCCCTACGAGCAGTACTTC
few	TRBV2	TRBJ2-3	TRBD2	CASNVRTRMADTQYF	TGTGCCAGCAACGTGAGGACTAGGATGGCAGATACGCAGTATTTT
NA	TRBV6-5	TRBJ2-6	NA	CASSYSAYSGANVLTF	TGTGCCAGCAGTTACTCGGCGTACTCTGGGGCCAACGTCCTGACTTTC
NA	TRBV5-6	TRBJ2-1	TRBD1	CASSLWDRNYNEQFF	TGTGCCAGCAGCTTGTGGGACAGGAACTACAATGAGCAGTTCTTC
few	TRBV11-2	TRBJ1-3	NA	CASSLGPRGIGNTIYF	TGTGCCAGCAGCTTAGGACCTCGGGGTATTGGAAACACCATATATTTT
NA	TRBV7-2	TRBJ1-1	NA	CASSLTGLAEAFF	TGTGCCAGCAGCTTGACAGGTTTGGCTGAAGCTTTCTTT
few	TRBV7-2	TRBJ2-7	TRBD2	CASSSSSGGIYEQYF	TGTGCCAGCAGCTCGTCTAGCGGGGGAATCTACGAGCAGTACTTC
NA	TRBV21-1	TRBJ1-5	NA	CASSKQGQPQHF	TGTGCCAGCAGCAAACAGGGTCAGCCCCAGCATTTT
NA	TRBV6-1	TRBJ1-6	NA	CASTVANNSPLHF	TGTGCCAGCACGGTGGCGAATAATTCACCCCTCCACTTT
once	TRBV7-2	TRBJ2-3	TRBD2	CASSSAGASGGTQYF	TGTGCCAGCAGCTCCGCCGGGGCTAGCGGGGGTACGCAGTATTTT
NA	TRBV19	TRBJ2-2	NA	CASNTRETGELFF	TGTGCCAGTAACACTAGGGAGACCGGGGAGCTGTTTTTT
few	TRBV6-1	TRBJ2-5	NA	CASTKGRWETQYF	TGTGCCAGCACTAAAGGCAGATGGGAGACCCAGTACTTC
few	TRBV19	TRBJ2-4	TRBD1	CASSVTGGLAKNIQYF	TGTGCCAGTAGCGTTACAGGGGGCCTAGCCAAAAACATTCAGTACTTC
many	TRBV5-1	TRBJ2-5	NA	CASSSTGTVEETQYF	TGCGCCAGCAGCTCTACCGGGACGGTTGAAGAGACCCAGTACTTC
NA	TRBV20-1	TRBJ2-1	TRBD2	CSARDRVLSGGLSYNEQFF	TGCAGTGCTAGAGATCGTGTTCTTAGCGGGGGGCTCTCCTACAATGAGCAGTTCTTC
many	TRBV28	TRBJ2-7	NA	CASSTSYEQYF	TGTGCCAGCAGTACCTCCTACGAGCAGTACTTC
NA	TRBV27	TRBJ2-1	NA	CASSLSPGTGSRQFF	TGTGCCAGCAGTTTATCCCCAGGGACGGGTTCACGGCAGTTCTTC
NA	TRBV20-1	TRBJ2-7	NA	CSARREGVYEQYF	TGCAGTGCTCGAAGGGAGGGGGTCTACGAGCAGTACTTC
few	TRBV15	TRBJ1-1	NA	CATSADLRMNTEAFF	TGTGCCACCAGCGCGGACCTCCGTATGAACACTGAAGCTTTCTTT
NA	TRBV7-2	TRBJ1-1	NA	CASSFTDLNTEAFF	TGTGCCAGCAGCTTTACCGATTTGAACACTGAAGCTTTCTTT
few	TRBV20-1	TRBJ2-7	TRBD2	CSARPGGAGLNYEQYF	TGCAGTGCTAGACCCGGTGGAGCGGGACTTAATTACGAGCAGTACTTC
NA	TRBV5-1	TRBJ2-2	TRBD2	CASSSTLAGVSGELFF	TGCGCCAGCAGCTCTACACTAGCGGGAGTATCGGGGGAGCTGTTTTTT
NA	TRBV29-1	TRBJ1-4	NA	CSVLGGTNEKLFF	TGCAGCGTACTGGGGGGGACTAATGAAAAACTGTTTTTT
NA	TRBV12-3/TRBV12-4	TRBJ1-5	TRBD1	CASSHRGGGNQPQHF	TGTGCCAGCAGTCACAGGGGCGGCGGGAATCAGCCCCAGCATTTT
NA	TRBV7-8	TRBJ1-3	NA	CASSFPGGNTIYF	TGTGCCAGCAGCTTCCCAGGTGGAAACACCATATATTTT
NA	TRBV29-1	TRBJ2-3	TRBD2	CSITSGADTQYF	TGCAGCATTACTAGCGGGGCAGATACGCAGTATTTT
NA	TRBV5-1	TRBJ2-1	NA	CASTPLGGDNEQFF	TGCGCCAGCACTCCGCTGGGCGGGGACAATGAGCAGTTCTTC
NA	TRBV6-1	TRBJ2-1	TRBD1	CASRGTGGRSDEQFF	TGTGCCAGCAGAGGGACAGGGGGTAGATCGGATGAGCAGTTCTTC
NA	TRBV29-1	TRBJ1-2	NA	CSVVNDGRYGYTF	TGCAGCGTTGTTAACGACGGGAGATATGGCTACACCTTC
once	TRBV9	TRBJ2-7	TRBD2	CASSVSSGRAYEQYF	TGTGCCAGCAGCGTTTCTAGCGGGAGGGCCTACGAGCAGTACTTC
few	TRBV27	TRBJ2-7	TRBD2	CASSFKTSGGYEQYF	TGTGCCAGCAGTTTCAAGACTAGCGGGGGCTACGAGCAGTACTTC